Shown below are 27 T cell receptor beta chains from a single sample sequenced in a study of blood T cells in healthy people across ages. With a J-beta primer mix and a sample-barcoded 5' primer, a second PCR ran about 6 to 11 cycles. TCRdb analysed the 5' RACE reads with MiXCR anew, one entry per CDR3 protein. The sample has about 1.5 million distinct CDR3 sequences, around 40% seen once. Sequences were obtained from blood. The receptors derive from a woman aged 18-30 years in good health.

V and J are TRBV25-1 and TRBJ2-3; D remains unclear. This CDR3 has 13 amino acids. Germline CDR1 and CDR2: MGHDK and SYGVNS. V lost 2 bases and J 12 bases, leaving 15 bases between the germline ends. The CDR3 spells CASSEVNRGTQYF. CDR3 nucleotide sequence: TGTGCCAGCAGTGAAGTCAACCGCGGAACCCAGTATTTT.

The gene calls are TRBV30 and TRBJ2-1; D uncertain. With 1 base removed from V and 10 bases from J, the gap between germline ends came to 8 bases. Per germline, CDR1 GTSNPN and CDR2 SVGIG (reference sequence). CDR3 length: 11 amino acids. The CDR3 reads CAWSGNSEQFF. For the CDR3, the DNA is TGTGCCTGGAGTGGTAACTCCGAGCAGTTCTTC.

There are many counts of this clonotype. The V call is TRBV4-3, the J call TRBJ1-2, with 8 bases that match TRBD1. The CDR3 loop spans 16 amino acids. V shed 0 bases, J shed 4 bases, and the junction held 7 bases outside the gene matches. Germline values: CDR1 LGHNA, CDR2 YSLEER. The CDR3: CASSQDSSTGGYGYTF. The CDR3 nucleotides are TGCGCCAGCAGCCAAGACTCGAGCACAGGGGGCTATGGCTACACCTTC.

The J gene is TRBJ1-1, the V gene TRBV7-9; 8 nucleotides match TRBD1. The V and J ends lost 1 base and 0 bases, in that order; junction bases with no gene match: 7. Germline loops: CDR1 SEHNR, CDR2 FQNEAQ (reference sequence). CDR3 length: 17 residues. In nucleotides, the CDR3 is TGTGCCAGCAGCTTAGGATGGGGACAGGCAATGAACACTGAAGCTTTCTTT. Encoded protein: CASSLGWGQAMNTEAFF.

This clonotype was counted a few times. The chain joins TRBV7-9 to TRBJ2-7; 9 positions match TRBD1. Germline assignment: CDR1 SEHNR and CDR2 FQNEAQ (reference sequence). J gave up 3 bases and V 5 bases, and 8 bases lay outside the gene matches. The CDR3 extends over 15 amino acids. The CDR3 protein is CASSPRGTGNYEQYF. As DNA, the CDR3 is TGTGCCAGCAGCCCCCGCGGGACAGGGAACTACGAGCAGTACTTC.

The chain uses TRBV12-3 or TRBV12-4 and TRBJ1-1; D gene unclear. Trimming left V 7 bases short and J 0 bases short, with 12 bases between. There are 14 residues in the CDR3. The CDR3 here is CASTVQGMNTEAFF. CDR3 sequence (DNA): TGTGCCAGCACTGTACAAGGCATGAACACTGAAGCTTTCTTT.

This clonotype was recorded at least ten times. At one end the junction does not follow the germline gene, possibly because of a read error. The chain recombines TRBV5-1 with TRBJ1-1; D is undetermined. The CDR3 extends over 13 amino acids. The germline CDR1 and CDR2 sequences are SGHRS and YFSETQ. CDR3 sequence (DNA): TGTGCCAGCAGCTTAGAGGCGAACACTGAAGCTTTCTTT. It codes for CASSLEANTEAFF.

J is TRBJ2-7 and V is TRBV12-3 or TRBV12-4, with 9 bases matching TRBD1. The length of the CDR3 is 16 residues. V trimming: 3 bases; J trimming: 2 bases; junction bases outside the gene matches: 8. CDR3 coding DNA: TGTGCCAGCAGTTTGGTGAGAGGACAGGGGACCTACGAGCAGTACTTC. Encoded protein: CASSLVRGQGTYEQYF.

This clonotype was seen a single time. The V call is TRBV10-3, the J call TRBJ1-1; 8 nucleotides match TRBD1. The CDR3 loop spans 14 amino acids. CDR1 is ENHRY and CDR2 is SYGVKD in the germline V gene. Trimming took 11 bases from V and 5 from J; bases not matched to a gene: 13. The DNA for the CDR3 is TGTGCCGCGAAACAGACAGGGGAGGGGACTGAAGCTTTCTTT. It encodes CAAKQTGEGTEAFF.

This clonotype was detected many times. The rearrangement uses TRBV5-8 and TRBJ1-5; D is ambiguous. In germline, CDR1 is SGHTS, CDR2 YDEGEE. Trimming left V 2 bases short and J 4 bases short, with 13 bases between. This CDR3 is built from 15 residues. In DNA form, the CDR3 reads TGTGCCAGCAGCTTAGCCCCCCGGGGAAATCAGCCCCAGCATTTT. Translation: CASSLAPRGNQPQHF.

The chain links TRBV6-5 to TRBJ2-7, with D possibly TRBD2 on 6 matching bases. Germline V gives CDR1 MNHEY, CDR2 SVGAGI. Trimming stripped 8 bases from V and 3 bases from J, with 23 bases between. This CDR3 is 16 amino acids long. The CDR3 DNA reads as TGTGCCAGCGCCCATCGGGGAATACGGGGGTACTACGAGCAGTACTTC. Its translation is CASAHRGIRGYYEQYF.

V gene TRBV4-3 combines with J gene TRBJ2-2, with TRBD2 matching over 11 bases. The CDR3 is 19 amino acids. Germline V lookup: CDR1 LGHNA, CDR2 YSLEER. Trimming cost V 3 bases and J 7 bases; bases outside gene matches: 16. CDR3 in DNA: TGCGCCAGCAGCCATGCCGGGACAGTGACTAGCGGGGCTGGCGGGGAGCTGTTTTTT. This translates into CASSHAGTVTSGAGGELFF.

In its sample, this clonotype was seen many times. CDR3 sequence reads: CSVELQPETQYF. The CDR3, as DNA: TGCAGCGTTGAATTGCAGCCAGAGACCCAGTACTTC. The rearrangement joins TRBV29-1 to TRBJ2-5; D remains unclear. V was pared by 2 bases and J by 4 bases, with 8 bases between. Germline lookup yields CDR1 SQVTM and CDR2 ANQGSEA. The CDR3 extends over 12 amino acids.

This clonotype showed up just a few times. This chain joins TRBV18 and TRBJ2-5, with TRBD1 matching 7 bases. Germline V gene sequence: CDR1 KGHSH, CDR2 LQKENI. This CDR3 is 14 amino acids long. The V segment lost 5 bases and the J segment 4 bases; nucleotides outside the gene matches: 7. CDR3 residues: CASSDNRGSETQYF. The CDR3 region has the DNA TGTGCCAGCTCAGACAACAGGGGATCAGAGACCCAGTACTTC.

This clonotype was observed a handful of times. The V call is TRBV27, the J call TRBJ1-2, with 12 bases that match TRBD1. V dropped 5 bases and J dropped 9; count of bases not matched to a gene: 7. The CDR3 length is 14 residues. CDR1 is MNHEY, CDR2 SMNVEV, per germline (reference sequence). The CDR3 is CASSTLGQGARYTF. CDR3 DNA: TGTGCCAGCAGTACCCTGGGACAGGGGGCGCGCTACACCTTC.

The chain recombines TRBV11-3 with TRBJ2-3, with D possibly TRBD2 on 6 matching bases. V dropped 3 bases and J dropped 0 bases, with 10 bases sitting between them. Germline V CDR1 and CDR2: SGHNT, YENEEA. The CDR3 is made up of 15 amino acids. DNA of the CDR3: TGTGCCAGCAGCTTGACTAGGCATAGCACAGATACGCAGTATTTT. Translating it yields CASSLTRHSTDTQYF.

This chain connects TRBV28 to TRBJ1-5; 10 positions match TRBD1. CDR3 length: 15 amino acids. Looked up from germline, CDR1 is MDHEN and CDR2 is SYDVKM. The V gene end was trimmed by 5 bases and the J gene end by 5 bases; junction bases not matched to a gene: 6. DNA for the CDR3: TGTGCCAGCAGTCCGACAGGGGGCGCGGATCAGCCCCAGCATTTT. Translating it yields CASSPTGGADQPQHF.

Written as DNA, the CDR3 is TGCGCCAGCAGCGACCGTCCCGAGGAAGATACGCAGTATTTT. Protein sequence: CASSDRPEEDTQYF. The chain joins TRBV5-1 to TRBJ2-3; D is unclear. This CDR3 has 14 amino acids. Germline V lookup: CDR1 SGHRS, CDR2 YFSETQ. Trimming removed 4 bases from V and 5 bases from J, with 14 bases in between.

This chain connects TRBV7-2 to TRBJ2-7, with no clear D. Germline V gives CDR1 SGHTA, CDR2 FQGNSA. This CDR3 is built from 12 residues. V was pared by 1 base and J by 6 bases, with 7 bases between. As DNA, the CDR3 is TGTGCCAGCAGCTTAGACGAATTCGAGCAGTACTTC. The encoded protein is CASSLDEFEQYF.

As regards this clonotype: A much larger clone differs by one base, so this may be a read error. V gene TRBV6-2 or TRBV6-3 combines with J gene TRBJ2-7; 7 bases map to TRBD1. This CDR3 region has 14 residues. V lost 5 bases and J lost 9; bases outside the gene matches: 13. The germline V gene has CDR1 MNHEY and CDR2 SVGEGT. CDR3 coding DNA: TGTGCCAGCAGTCGACCGGGACAGTTCTCTGGGCAGTACTTC. Translated, it gives CASSRPGQFSGQYF.

The gene calls are TRBV29-1 and TRBJ2-5; possible D gene TRBD2, 6 bases. The CDR3 sequence is 14 residues long. V was shortened by 1 base and J by 5 bases, with 14 bases between the two germline ends. Germline-derived CDR1 and CDR2 are SQVTM and ANQGSEA. The CDR3 reads CSVEGFGRGETQYF. CDR3 nucleotide sequence: TGCAGCGTTGAAGGTTTCGGGAGAGGGGAGACCCAGTACTTC.

The V and J genes are TRBV20-1 and TRBJ2-1, with TRBD2 matching over 11 bases. V gave up 1 base and J gave up 5 bases; unmatched junction bases: 10. The CDR3 spans 17 residues. Germline V gives CDR1 DFQATT, CDR2 SNEGSKA (reference sequence). CDR3 residues: CSARAAASGGLNNEQFF. The CDR3 region has the DNA TGCAGTGCTAGAGCAGCGGCTAGCGGGGGGTTAAACAATGAGCAGTTCTTC.

The genes are TRBV9 and TRBJ2-1; D gene uncertain. This CDR3 has 11 residues. CDR1 and CDR2 from the germline V gene are SGDLS and YYNGEE. Trimming shortened V by 8 bases and J by 8 bases, and 11 bases separated the two germline ends. This CDR3 is CASASSYEQFF. The CDR3, as DNA: TGTGCCAGTGCCTCCTCCTATGAGCAGTTCTTC.

The rearrangement links TRBV7-3 to TRBJ2-1, with D possibly being TRBD1 or TRBD2 (5 bases each). The CDR3 totals 18 residues. The V end lost 1 base, the J end lost 1 base, and 17 bases lay between the germline ends. Germline V lookup: CDR1 SGHTA, CDR2 FQGTGA. As DNA, the CDR3 is TGTGCCAGCAGCTTAAATGGGGCCGGCGGGTCTTCCTACAATGAGCAGTTCTTC. Translation: CASSLNGAGGSSYNEQFF.

This clonotype occurred a few times. The chain is built from TRBV9 and TRBJ2-3; D uncertain. Trimming took off 0 bases at V and 0 bases at J, with 11 bases between the two ends. Germline assignment: CDR1 SGDLS and CDR2 YYNGEE. There are 16 residues in the CDR3. CDR3 nucleotides: TGTGCCAGCAGCGTAGGGGGTGCCGCTAGCACAGATACGCAGTATTTT. Translated, it gives CASSVGGAASTDTQYF.

The V call is TRBV29-1, the J call TRBJ2-7; the D is unclear. Trimming removed 4 bases at V and 3 bases at J, with 10 bases between. CDR1 is SQVTM, CDR2 ANQGSEA, per germline. The length of the CDR3 is 12 residues. CDR3 sequence: CSVVGYDYEQYF. CDR3 coding DNA: TGCAGCGTTGTAGGCTATGACTACGAGCAGTACTTC.

V is TRBV4-3 and J is TRBJ2-7, with D possibly being TRBD1 or TRBD2 (5 bases each). There are 20 residues in the CDR3. V was trimmed by 4 bases and J by 2 bases, leaving 30 bases between them. The germline V gene has CDR1 LGHNA and CDR2 YSLEER. CDR3 in amino acids: CASSLGLKRGPVVRTYEQYF. The CDR3 DNA reads as TGCGCCAGCAGCCTTGGACTCAAGAGGGGTCCTGTAGTGAGGACCTACGAGCAGTACTTC.